The 27 T cell receptor beta chains below were found in one sample sequenced in a study of cytomegalovirus exposure and HLA in healthy donors. PCR involved 60 Vbeta and 13 Jbeta primers. Profiled with immunoSEQ multiplex PCR; TCRdb holds only in-frame clones, not every one. Seen here are hundreds of thousands of clones, about 81% observed once, and the top ten hold about 6.4%. The sample was PBMCs. These receptors were obtained from a man aged 35 to 55 in good health and CMV-seropositive.

CDR3 DNA sequence: TGCGCCAGCAGTGAGTACGGGAATCAGCCCCAGCATTTT. Its translation: CASSEYGNQPQHF. This chain joins TRBV10-1 and TRBJ1-5, with no clear D. The CDR3 is 13 amino acids. Germline V CDR1 and CDR2: WNHNN, SYGVQD (reference sequence). Trimming pared 1 base from V and 4 bases from J, leaving 5 bases between.

The chain carries TRBV18 and TRBJ1-1; the D gene is possibly TRBD1 (5 bases). Trimming removed 0 bases from V and 5 bases from J, with 16 bases in between. The CDR3 is made up of 16 amino acids. CDR1 KGHSH and CDR2 LQKENI come from the germline V gene. In DNA, the CDR3 is TGTGCCAGCTCACCACCAAAGCAGGGAAGGGCGACTGAAGCTTTCTTT. This sequence encodes CASSPPKQGRATEAFF.

The V call is TRBV7-9, the J call TRBJ2-1; possibly TRBD2 for D (6 bases). The CDR3 is 15 residues long. CDR1 is SEHNR, CDR2 FQNEAQ, per germline (reference sequence). Trimming pared 4 bases from V and 4 bases from J, leaving 14 bases between. The CDR3 here is CASSSLGRTYNEQFF. In nucleotides, the CDR3 is TGTGCCAGCAGCTCCCTTGGGAGGACTTACAATGAGCAGTTCTTC. The whole variable domain, remainder taken from reference TRBV7-9 and TRBJ2-1, is DTGVSQNPRHKITKRGQNVTFRCDPISEHNRLYWYRQTLGQGPEFLTYFQNEAQLEKSRLLSDRFSAERPKGSFSTLEIQRTEQGDSAMYLCASSSLGRTYNEQFFGPGTRLTVL.

The V call is TRBV5-1, the J call TRBJ2-3; TRBD1 aligns across 7 bases. The CDR3 is made up of 15 amino acids. V trimming: 9 bases; J trimming: 4 bases; junction bases outside the gene matches: 14. Germline-derived CDR1 and CDR2 are SGHRS and YFSETQ. The CDR3 here is CATSPRRQGPDTQYF. The CDR3, as DNA: TGCGCCACGAGCCCAAGGAGACAGGGTCCAGATACGCAGTATTTT. The variable domain in full, with the rest retrieved from reference TRBV5-1 and TRBJ2-3, is KAGVTQTPRYLIKTRGQQVTLSCSPISGHRSVSWYQQTPGQGLQFLFEYFSETQRNKGNFPGRFSGRQFSNSRSEMNVSTLELGDSALYLCATSPRRQGPDTQYFGPGTRLTVL.

In nucleotides, the CDR3 is TGTGCCAGCAGCTTTGGGGGGGTAAACACTGAAGCTTTCTTT. It yields the protein CASSFGGVNTEAFF. This chain joins TRBV7-2 and TRBJ1-1; maybe TRBD1 (5 bases). V lost 3 bases to trimming and J lost 2 bases, with 10 bases between them. The CDR3 consists of 14 residues. CDR1 is SGHTA, CDR2 FQGNSA, per germline.

This chain links TRBV27 with TRBJ2-5, with a possible D match to TRBD2 (5 bases). The germline V and J ends were trimmed by 6 bases and 4 bases, with 18 bases remaining between them. The CDR3 contains 15 residues. The germline gives CDR1 MNHEY, CDR2 SMNVEV (reference sequence). In DNA form, the CDR3 reads TGTGCCAGCAGCTCCGGGCTAGCACCAAGAGAGACCCAGTACTTC. Translated: CASSSGLAPRETQYF.

The chain recombines TRBV5-1 with TRBJ2-3, with TRBD2 matching over 8 bases. The CDR3 covers 14 residues. Germline V gives CDR1 SGHRS, CDR2 YFSETQ. With 0 bases clipped from V and 4 bases from J, the junction kept 1 base outside the gene matches. CDR3 DNA sequence: TGCGCCAGCAGCTTGGTCGGGAGGGCAGATACGCAGTATTTT. As protein: CASSLVGRADTQYF.

The J gene is TRBJ2-1, the V gene TRBV4-2; D ambiguous. CDR1 and CDR2 from the germline V gene are LGHNA and YNFKEQ. This CDR3 has 14 amino acids. The ends were cut back, 5 bases at V and 0 bases at J, with 8 bases in the middle. The CDR3 nucleotides read TGTGCCAGCAGCGACATGGGCTCCTACAATGAGCAGTTCTTC. Residues: CASSDMGSYNEQFF.

V and J are TRBV5-6 and TRBJ1-1; D gene ambiguous. The CDR3 has 12 amino acids. V dropped 4 bases and J dropped 11 bases, with 15 bases sitting between them. Germline V gives CDR1 SGHDT, CDR2 YYEEEE. The CDR3 nucleotides read TGTGCCAGCAGCCGTCTAACTGAGAATGCTTTCTTT. It specifies CASSRLTENAFF.

This chain connects TRBV4-1 to TRBJ1-2; D is uncertain. Trimming stripped 1 base from V and 3 bases from J, with 9 bases between. The V gene's germline CDR1 is MGHRA and CDR2 YSYEKL. The CDR3 loop spans 14 amino acids. The DNA for the CDR3 is TGCGCCAGCAGCCAAGGCCCCTCGGACTATGGCTACACCTTC. This sequence encodes CASSQGPSDYGYTF.

The chain carries TRBV7-9 and TRBJ2-7; 13 nucleotides align to TRBD2. Germline V gene data show CDR1 as SEHNR and CDR2 as FQNEAQ (reference sequence). This CDR3 spans 15 amino acids. The junction had 4 bases not matched to a gene; V was cut back by 4 bases and J by 4 bases. CDR3 in DNA: TGTGCCAGCAGCTCAACTAGCGGGAGGGCTTACGAGCAGTACTTC. It codes for CASSSTSGRAYEQYF.

This clone was picked up a small number of times. The chain employs TRBV5-4 and TRBJ1-1; the match to TRBD1 covers 8 bases. The germline V gene encodes CDR1 SGHNT and CDR2 YYREEE (reference sequence). V trimming: 1 base; J trimming: 0 bases; junction bases outside the gene matches: 2. This CDR3 contains 15 residues. The CDR3 coding sequence is TGTGCCAGCAGCTTGTACAGGGGGATGAACACTGAAGCTTTCTTT. Translation gives CASSLYRGMNTEAFF.

The J gene is TRBJ2-1, the V gene TRBV5-1; 13 bases are shared with TRBD2. The CDR3 sequence is 16 residues long. Germline assignment: CDR1 SGHRS and CDR2 YFSETQ. With 3 bases clipped from V and 4 bases from J, the junction kept 4 bases outside the gene matches. For the CDR3, the DNA is TGCGCCAGCAGCTCGGGACTAGCGGGAAATTACAATGAGCAGTTCTTC. Protein sequence: CASSSGLAGNYNEQFF. Using reference TRBV5-1 and TRBJ2-1 for the parts outside the CDR3, the full variable domain is KAGVTQTPRYLIKTRGQQVTLSCSPISGHRSVSWYQQTPGQGLQFLFEYFSETQRNKGNFPGRFSGRQFSNSRSEMNVSTLELGDSALYLCASSSGLAGNYNEQFFGPGTRLTVL.

The genes are TRBV9 and TRBJ2-7; TRBD2 might be the D (6 bases). The CDR3 totals 12 residues. Per the germline V gene, CDR1 is SGDLS and CDR2 is YYNGEE. V lost 4 bases and J 5 bases, leaving 10 bases between the germline ends. CDR3 sequence reads: CASSPGGDEQYF. CDR3 bases: TGTGCCAGCAGCCCCGGAGGGGACGAGCAGTACTTC.

There are a few counts of this clone. This chain joins TRBV27 and TRBJ2-3; a weak D match, TRBD2 (6 bases). This CDR3 is built from 16 residues. Trimming shortened V by 4 bases and J by 1 base, and 15 bases separated the two germline ends. In germline, CDR1 is MNHEY, CDR2 SMNVEV (reference sequence). The CDR3 DNA follows: TGTGCCAGCAGTTCCGGCCAACTAGCCCGCACAGATACGCAGTATTTT. Its protein is CASSSGQLARTDTQYF.

The chain couples TRBV5-4 to TRBJ2-5; perhaps TRBD2 as D (7 bases). CDR1 is SGHNT and CDR2 is YYREEE in the germline V gene (reference sequence). The CDR3 loop spans 16 amino acids. V lost 4 bases and J 7 bases, leaving 23 bases between the germline ends. The chain's CDR3 is CASSQGGAGSDGTQYF. CDR3 bases: TGTGCCAGCAGCCAAGGGGGGGCAGGGAGCGATGGGACCCAGTACTTC.

This sequence joins TRBV7-9 and TRBJ2-2; perhaps TRBD1 as D (6 bases). V was clipped by 5 bases and J by 2 bases, with 15 bases between them. Germline CDR1 reads SEHNR; CDR2 reads FQNEAQ (reference sequence). The CDR3 runs to 16 residues. CDR3 region: CASSGHQGPNTGELFF. CDR3 sequence (DNA): TGTGCCAGCAGCGGTCACCAGGGGCCTAACACCGGGGAGCTGTTTTTT. The full variable domain, rest sourced from reference TRBV7-9 and TRBJ2-2, is DTGVSQNPRHKITKRGQNVTFRCDPISEHNRLYWYRQTLGQGPEFLTYFQNEAQLEKSRLLSDRFSAERPKGSFSTLEIQRTEQGDSAMYLCASSGHQGPNTGELFFGEGSRLTVL.

The chain links TRBV27 to TRBJ2-2; 7 positions agree with TRBD1. The CDR3 is made up of 15 amino acids. The germline V gene encodes CDR1 MNHEY and CDR2 SMNVEV (reference sequence). With V trimmed by 4 bases and J by 6 bases, 8 bases remained unmatched. In DNA, the CDR3 is TGTGCCAGCAGTTCCCGACAGGGCGAGCCCGGGGAGCTGTTTTTT. This gives the protein CASSSRQGEPGELFF.

V usage is TRBV19 and J usage is TRBJ1-5; TRBD1 might be the D (5 bases). The CDR3 loop spans 12 amino acids. V was cut by 6 bases and J by 10 bases, with 13 bases left in between. Germline V gene data show CDR1 as LNHDA and CDR2 as SQIVND (reference sequence). The CDR3 here is CASRVTGTPQHF. The CDR3 DNA sequence: TGTGCCAGTAGAGTAACAGGAACTCCCCAGCATTTT.

The CDR3 reads CASSAQGSANEKLFF. The DNA for the CDR3 is TGTGCCAGCAGCGCGCAGGGCTCAGCTAATGAAAAACTGTTTTTT. V is TRBV9 and J is TRBJ1-4; weak D call: TRBD1 (5 bases). This CDR3 has 15 amino acids. V was pared by 3 bases and J by 3 bases, with 12 bases between. Germline V gene sequence: CDR1 SGDLS, CDR2 YYNGEE.

The chain joins TRBV9 to TRBJ2-5, with D perhaps TRBD1 (5 bases). V was shortened by 1 base and J by 1 base, with 11 bases between the two germline ends. Looked up from germline, CDR1 is SGDLS and CDR2 is YYNGEE. The CDR3 has 15 amino acids. The CDR3 sequence is CASSVKAGPQETQYF. The CDR3 DNA reads as TGTGCCAGCAGCGTAAAGGCAGGGCCCCAAGAGACCCAGTACTTC. The whole variable domain, filled in from reference TRBV9 and TRBJ2-5, reads DSGVTQTPKHLITATGQRVTLRCSPRSGDLSVYWYQQSLDQGLQFLIQYYNGEERAKGNILERFSAQQFPDLHSELNLSSLELGDSALYFCASSVKAGPQETQYFGPGTRLLVL.

The chain links TRBV4-1 to TRBJ1-5, with TRBD1 as a possible D gene (6 bases). CDR3 length: 14 amino acids. The V end was cut by 0 bases, the J end by 6 bases, with 9 bases between. CDR1 MGHRA and CDR2 YSYEKL come from the germline V gene. CDR3 loop: CASSQEQGRQPQHF. CDR3 DNA sequence: TGCGCCAGCAGCCAAGAACAGGGTCGTCAGCCCCAGCATTTT.

This clone has just a few counts. V gene TRBV30 combines with J gene TRBJ1-5, with 9 nucleotides matching TRBD1. CDR3 size: 16 residues. The J segment lost 6 bases and the V segment lost 3 bases, leaving 12 bases of the junction unmatched. Germline V gene lookup returns CDR1 GTSNPN and CDR2 SVGIG (reference sequence). CDR3 in amino acids: CAWSRRDRVFRQPQHF. CDR3 sequence (DNA): TGTGCCTGGAGCAGACGGGACAGGGTCTTTCGTCAGCCCCAGCATTTT.

This chain uses TRBV27 with TRBJ2-5, with D tentatively TRBD2 (6 bases). Judging by the DNA end, TRBJ2-7 fits better; the J call may be wrong. From germline, CDR1 is MNHEY and CDR2 SMNVEV (reference sequence). The CDR3 runs to 12 residues. CDR3 sequence reads: CASLGGDYEQYF. The DNA for the CDR3 is TGTGCCAGCCTGGGGGGTGACTACGAGCAGTACTTC.

The V and J genes are TRBV5-1 and TRBJ2-3, with D perhaps TRBD1 (5 bases). Germline assignment: CDR1 SGHRS and CDR2 YFSETQ. The CDR3 runs to 14 residues. Trimming took off 0 bases at V and 6 bases at J, with 11 bases between the two ends. CDR3 nucleotides: TGCGCCAGCAGCTTGGCCGCAGGGCCGGATACGCAGTATTTT. Its translation: CASSLAAGPDTQYF.

V usage is TRBV29-1 and J usage is TRBJ2-3; 9 nucleotides match TRBD2. The CDR3 runs 13 residues. V shed 6 bases, J shed 5 bases, and the junction held 6 bases outside the gene matches. The V gene's germline CDR1 is SQVTM and CDR2 ANQGSEA. The CDR3 here is CSVKAGGRDTQYF. Here the CDR3 DNA reads TGCAGCGTGAAAGCGGGAGGACGAGATACGCAGTATTTT.

The table lists this clone with a few counts. The V gene is TRBV5-6, the J gene TRBJ2-7, with 7 nucleotides matching TRBD1. This CDR3 contains 14 residues. J lost 1 base, V lost 4 bases, and 5 bases had no gene match. Germline V gene sequence: CDR1 SGHDT, CDR2 YYEEEE. The CDR3 sequence: CASSTTTGSYEQYV. CDR3 nucleotides: TGTGCCAGCAGCACTACGACAGGGTCCTACGAGCAGTACGTC.